This record covers a single T cell receptor beta chain. Germline CDR1 and CDR2: MNHNS and SASEGT. The CDR3 spans 14 residues. V lost 9 bases, J lost 0 bases, and 11 bases lay in between. This sample was included in a study of T cell repertoires in cytomegalovirus infection. TCRdb re-analysed the reads in MiXCR, keeping a single row per CDR3 protein. Among about 490,000 distinct CDR3 sequences, roughly 29% were seen once, and the ten largest hold 13%. This TCR came from a human donor in good health (CMV status not recorded). Some clones in this sample may be carry-over from other donors' samples. The sequenced sample consisted of PBMCs. The V call is TRBV6-1, the J call TRBJ2-2; tentative D call: TRBD2 (5 bases). The CDR3 DNA follows: TGTGCCAGTAAGAGCGGAGCGAACACCGGGGAGCTGTTTTTT. It yields the protein CASKSGANTGELFF.